These 2 T cell receptor beta chains were sequenced from one sample in a study of immune heterogeneity within non-small cell lung tumors. The template consisted of bulk tumor genomic DNA, with 600 ng used per sample. Surgical sampling yielded several biopsies per primary tumor (spaced far apart). The patients were newly diagnosed with non-small cell lung cancer, had not been treated, and had curative surgery. For the TCR beta CDR3, multiplex PCR with 32 V and 13 J primers performed the amplification. TCRdb used MiXCR to reprocess the multiplex PCR reads, holding one entry per CDR3 protein. The sample consists of roughly 15,000 distinct CDR3 sequences, approximately 30% of them appearing once. The material sequenced was lung tumor tissue. The receptors originated from a man aged 40-55 years with non-small cell lung cancer.

Sample share makes this clonotype medium-sized. DNA of the CDR3: TGTGCCAGTTTGGGGCCCCCGCGTACGCAGTATTTT. It codes for CASLGPPRTQYF. V gene TRBV7-2 combines with J gene TRBJ2-3; D may be TRBD1 (5 bases). Trimming stripped 9 bases from V and 8 bases from J, with 15 bases between. Per the germline V gene, CDR1 is SGHTA and CDR2 is FQGNSA. The CDR3 has 12 amino acids.

To note about this clonotype: A read error may explain this, as a much larger clone is one base away. This CDR3 is missing its conserved last phenylalanine or tryptophan, likely due to a read error. The chain couples TRBV28 to TRBJ1-1; 9 nucleotides line up with TRBD1. Germline assignment: CDR1 MDHEN and CDR2 SYDVKM. With V trimmed by 8 bases and J by 5 bases, 6 bases remained unmatched. The CDR3 has 13 residues. DNA for the CDR3: TGTGCCAGCTCGACGACAGGGGGAACTGAAGCTTTCCTT. Encoded protein: CASSTTGGTEAFL.